Listed below are T cell receptor beta chains from one sample, sequenced in a study of blood T cell repertoires in COVID-19. Method: immunoSEQ multiplex PCR; TCRdb's copy keeps in-frame clones and lacks some. The repertoire holds almost 250,000 clones, with around 87% as singletons. Sequencing was done on a sample of PBMCs or T cells enriched from blood (not recorded which). The source of these receptors is a woman between 50 and 59 years old who had recovered from COVID-19. CDR3s include the opening cysteine and the closing phenylalanine or tryptophan. A D gene is named only where the DNA matches it firmly. The listing skips clone size in some rows; elsewhere it reads once, few, many or a size class.

CDR3 protein,CDR3 DNA,J gene,D gene,V gene,clone size
CASSFLPGLANTGELFF,TGTGCCAGCAGCTTTTTGCCGGGACTAGCTAATACCGGGGAGCTGTTTTTT,TRBJ2-2,TRBD2,TRBV7-9,NA
CASQSGTATYEQYF,TGCGCCAGTCAATCCGGGACAGCGACCTACGAGCAGTACTTC,TRBJ2-7,TRBD1,TRBV5-1,few
CASSLVPRANEKLFF,TGTGCCAGCAGCTTAGTTCCACGGGCTAATGAAAAACTGTTTTTT,TRBJ1-4,NA,TRBV7-2,NA
CASSFVPGQYNSPLHF,TGTGCCAGCAGCTTCGTGCCGGGACAGTATAATTCACCCCTCCACTTT,TRBJ1-6,TRBD1,TRBV6-6,NA
CASGPRTSGRVSQETQYF,TGTGCCAGCGGACCGAGGACTAGCGGGAGGGTGTCACAAGAGACCCAGTACTTC,TRBJ2-5,TRBD2,TRBV6-4,once
CASSPSSSGETGELFF,TGTGCCAGCAGCCCCTCCTCTAGCGGGGAGACCGGGGAGCTGTTTTTT,TRBJ2-2,TRBD2,TRBV28,NA
CASGLLQARYF,TGTGCTAGTGGTCTCTTACAGGCGAGGTACTTC,TRBJ2-5,NA,TRBV12-5,NA
CASSLGNRGFYGYTF,TGCGCCAGCAGCTTGGGGAACAGGGGCTTCTATGGCTACACCTTC,TRBJ1-2,TRBD1,TRBV5-1,NA
CASSLRAGEQYF,TGTGCCAGCAGTTTGAGGGCGGGCGAGCAGTACTTC,TRBJ2-7,NA,TRBV28,NA
CASSVALGASSGANVLTF,TGTGCCAGCAGCGTAGCTCTGGGGGCGAGCTCTGGGGCCAACGTCCTGACTTTC,TRBJ2-6,NA,TRBV9,NA
CASSPYSALAKNIQYF,TGTGCCAGCAGTCCATACAGTGCGCTAGCCAAAAACATTCAGTACTTC,TRBJ2-4,NA,TRBV28,NA
CASSSERTTEAFF,TGTGCCAGCAGCTCCGAGCGGACCACTGAAGCTTTCTTT,TRBJ1-1,NA,TRBV11-2,once
CASSVSGLNTEAFF,TGTGCCAGCAGTGTCTCAGGCCTGAACACTGAAGCTTTCTTT,TRBJ1-1,NA,TRBV2,NA
CASSNPGGSYGYTF,TGTGCCAGCAGCAATCCAGGGGGGAGTTATGGCTACACCTTC,TRBJ1-2,TRBD1,TRBV7-2,NA
CASSFSPVPGNTEAFF,TGCGCCAGCAGCTTCTCCCCCGTACCGGGTAACACTGAAGCTTTCTTT,TRBJ1-1,NA,TRBV5-1,NA
CATSRDLWGVNQPQHF,TGTGCCACCAGCAGAGATCTTTGGGGGGTAAATCAGCCCCAGCATTTT,TRBJ1-5,NA,TRBV15,once
CSVGAPGLPYEQYF,TGCAGCGTTGGGGCCCCGGGACTGCCATACGAGCAGTACTTC,TRBJ2-7,NA,TRBV29-1,NA
CASSLEGAYTEAFF,TGTGCCAGCAGCTTAGAGGGGGCCTACACTGAAGCTTTCTTT,TRBJ1-1,TRBD1,TRBV13,NA
CASSLVARDWTGELFF,TGTGCCAGCAGCTTGGTGGCCAGGGATTGGACCGGGGAGCTGTTTTTT,TRBJ2-2,NA,TRBV5-6,NA
CASSRDRLYNSPLHF,TGTGCCAGCAGCCGGGACAGGCTCTATAATTCACCCCTCCACTTT,TRBJ1-6,TRBD1,TRBV9,many
CASSQTYNEQFF,TGCGCCAGCAGCCAAACCTACAATGAGCAGTTCTTC,TRBJ2-1,NA,TRBV5-1,NA
CASVLSGSQTQYF,TGTGCTAGTGTTCTTAGCGGGAGTCAGACCCAGTACTTC,TRBJ2-5,TRBD2,TRBV12-5,NA
CASSPHSSGRRYF,TGTGCCAGCAGTCCCCATTCTAGCGGGAGACGGTACTTC,TRBJ2-7,TRBD2,TRBV28,NA
CAWSTLGSSYNEQFF,TGTGCCTGGTCTACTCTAGGGAGCTCCTACAATGAGCAGTTCTTC,TRBJ2-1,NA,TRBV30,NA
CSVELAGVETQYF,TGCAGCGTTGAACTAGCGGGAGTGGAGACCCAGTACTTC,TRBJ2-5,TRBD2,TRBV29-1,NA
CTSSQVPQSRDRVLYEQYF,TGCACCAGCAGCCAAGTCCCGCAATCCCGGGACAGGGTTTTATACGAGCAGTACTTC,TRBJ2-7,NA,TRBV1,NA
CASSIGTNSYRGTQYF,TGTGCCAGTAGTATAGGGACTAACTCGTATCGCGGTACGCAGTATTTT,TRBJ2-3,NA,TRBV19,NA
CASSYGQSYGYTF,TGTGCCAGCAGCTACGGACAGAGTTATGGCTACACCTTC,TRBJ1-2,NA,TRBV7-9,NA
CASSQGYSTGELFF,TGTGCCAGCAGCCAAGGGTATAGCACCGGGGAGCTGTTTTTT,TRBJ2-2,NA,TRBV3-1/TRBV3-2,NA
CASSPRFGREFHEQYF,TGTGCCAGCAGCCCCAGATTTGGGCGGGAGTTCCACGAGCAGTACTTC,TRBJ2-7,TRBD2,TRBV3-1/TRBV3-2,NA
CASMITGGLWNEQFF,TGCGCCAGCATGATAACGGGAGGGTTATGGAATGAGCAGTTCTTC,TRBJ2-1,TRBD2,TRBV5-1,NA
CASNKQGAVGELFF,TGTGCCAGCAACAAACAGGGGGCAGTCGGGGAGCTGTTTTTT,TRBJ2-2,TRBD1,TRBV5-4,NA
CATSRDSGTGYDEQYF,TGTGCCACCAGCAGAGATTCAGGAACAGGGTACGACGAGCAGTACTTC,TRBJ2-7,NA,TRBV15,NA
CASSPGAENYGYTF,TGTGCCAGTAGCCCTGGGGCAGAGAACTATGGCTACACCTTC,TRBJ1-2,NA,TRBV19,NA
CASSVGLAGGGDTQYF,TGTGCCAGCTCAGTGGGACTAGCGGGAGGAGGTGATACGCAGTATTTT,TRBJ2-3,TRBD2,TRBV18,NA
CASRRDNKSTDTQYF,TGTGCCAGTCGCCGGGACAACAAGAGCACAGATACGCAGTATTTT,TRBJ2-3,NA,TRBV6-5,once
CASSPANQETQYF,TGTGCCAGCTCACCCGCGAACCAAGAGACCCAGTACTTC,TRBJ2-5,NA,TRBV18,NA
CASSPFSGTGGNYGYTF,TGTGCCAGCAGCCCCTTTTCCGGGACAGGGGGGAACTATGGCTACACCTTC,TRBJ1-2,TRBD1,TRBV3-1/TRBV3-2,NA
CASSFPERGAGSRETQYF,TGTGCCAGCAGCTTCCCGGAACGAGGAGCCGGGTCTCGGGAGACCCAGTACTTC,TRBJ2-5,NA,TRBV7-6,once
CATSAGDYEQYF,TGTGCCACCAGTGCGGGGGACTACGAGCAGTACTTC,TRBJ2-7,NA,TRBV24-1,NA
CASSRYETGLGRTDTQYF,TGCGCCAGCAGCCGATATGAGACAGGGTTGGGCCGCACAGATACGCAGTATTTT,TRBJ2-3,TRBD1,TRBV4-3,NA
CASSERDKGHYGYTF,TGTGCCAGCAGTGAAAGGGACAAGGGACACTATGGCTACACCTTC,TRBJ1-2,NA,TRBV2,once
CASSRSTGQVVYGYTF,TGTGCCAGCAGCCGGAGTACGGGACAGGTGGTCTATGGCTACACCTTC,TRBJ1-2,TRBD1,TRBV5-6,NA
CASSPRQVANTEAFF,TGTGCCAGCTCACCACGGCAGGTGGCGAACACTGAAGCTTTCTTT,TRBJ1-1,NA,TRBV18,NA
CASSELTGNNQPQHF,TGTGCCAGCAGTGAATTGACAGGGAACAATCAGCCCCAGCATTTT,TRBJ1-5,TRBD1,TRBV28,once
CASSQDGGAFF,TGCGCCAGCAGCCAAGATGGCGGAGCTTTCTTT,TRBJ1-1,NA,TRBV4-1,once
CASSLVSGREYEQYF,TGTGCCAGCAGCTTGGTCAGCGGGAGGGAATACGAGCAGTACTTC,TRBJ2-7,TRBD2,TRBV5-5,NA
CASSRGSFQETQYF,TGTGCCAGCAGCCGAGGGAGCTTCCAAGAGACCCAGTACTTC,TRBJ2-5,NA,TRBV7-3,NA
CSVEDSRGALDEQFF,TGCAGCGTTGAAGATAGCAGAGGAGCTCTGGATGAGCAGTTCTTC,TRBJ2-1,NA,TRBV29-1,NA
CASRGTSGFLEETQYF,TGTGCCAGCAGGGGGACTAGCGGGTTCCTTGAAGAGACCCAGTACTTC,TRBJ2-5,TRBD2,TRBV2,few
CASSYTDRAYGYTF,TGTGCCAGCAGCTATACGGACAGGGCATATGGCTACACCTTC,TRBJ1-2,TRBD1,TRBV28,NA
CASSQGLETQYF,TGTGCCAGCAGCCAGGGGCTGGAGACCCAGTACTTC,TRBJ2-5,NA,TRBV7-2,NA
CASSQAGTSGRGGQYF,TGCGCCAGCAGCCAAGCCGGGACTAGCGGGAGAGGAGGGCAGTACTTC,TRBJ2-7,TRBD2,TRBV4-3,NA
CASSEGLGLYEQYF,TGTGCCAGCAGTGAAGGCCTCGGTCTCTACGAGCAGTACTTC,TRBJ2-7,NA,TRBV6-1,NA
CASSFAGNNEQFF,TGTGCCAGCAGCTTTGCGGGCAACAATGAGCAGTTCTTC,TRBJ2-1,NA,TRBV7-9,few
CASSFTGGTDTQYF,TGTGCCAGTAGTTTTACAGGGGGCACAGATACGCAGTATTTT,TRBJ2-3,TRBD1,TRBV19,once